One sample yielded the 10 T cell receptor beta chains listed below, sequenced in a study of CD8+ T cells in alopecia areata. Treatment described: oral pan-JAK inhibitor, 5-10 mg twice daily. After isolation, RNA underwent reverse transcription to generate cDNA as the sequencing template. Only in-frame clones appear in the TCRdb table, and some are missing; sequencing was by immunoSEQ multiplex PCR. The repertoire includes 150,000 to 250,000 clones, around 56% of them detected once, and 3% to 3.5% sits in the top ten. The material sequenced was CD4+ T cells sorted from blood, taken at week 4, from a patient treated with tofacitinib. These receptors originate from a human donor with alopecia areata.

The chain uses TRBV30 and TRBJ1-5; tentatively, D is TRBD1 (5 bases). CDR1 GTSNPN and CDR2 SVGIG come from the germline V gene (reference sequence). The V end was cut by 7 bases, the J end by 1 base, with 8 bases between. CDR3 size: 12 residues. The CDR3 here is CALGPSNQPQHF. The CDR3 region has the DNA TGTGCCTTGGGACCGAGCAATCAGCCCCAGCATTTT.

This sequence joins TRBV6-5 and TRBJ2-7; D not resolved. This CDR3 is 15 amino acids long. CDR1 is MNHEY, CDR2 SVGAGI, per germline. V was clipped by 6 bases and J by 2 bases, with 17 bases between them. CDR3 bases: TGTGCCAGCAGCCAGGACCCATCAGGCACCTACGAGCAGTACTTC. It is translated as CASSQDPSGTYEQYF.

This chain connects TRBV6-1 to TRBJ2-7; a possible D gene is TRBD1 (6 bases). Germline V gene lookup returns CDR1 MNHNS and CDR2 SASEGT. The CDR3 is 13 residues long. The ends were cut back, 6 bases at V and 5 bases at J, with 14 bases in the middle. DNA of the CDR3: TGTGCCAGCAGAACAACAGGGATCCACGAGCAGTACTTC. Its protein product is CASRTTGIHEQYF.

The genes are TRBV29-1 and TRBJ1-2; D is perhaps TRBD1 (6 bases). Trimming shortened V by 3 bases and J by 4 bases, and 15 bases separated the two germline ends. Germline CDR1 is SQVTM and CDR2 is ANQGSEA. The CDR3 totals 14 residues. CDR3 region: CSVDPGARGYGYTF. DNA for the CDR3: TGCAGCGTTGATCCAGGGGCAAGAGGCTATGGCTACACCTTC.

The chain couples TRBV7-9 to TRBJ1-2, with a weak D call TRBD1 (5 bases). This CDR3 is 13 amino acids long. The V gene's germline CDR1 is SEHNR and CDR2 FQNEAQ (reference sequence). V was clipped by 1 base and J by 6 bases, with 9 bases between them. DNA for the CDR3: TGTGCCAGCAGCTTAGGCAGGGAGGATGGCTACACCTTC. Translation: CASSLGREDGYTF.

The CDR3 DNA reads TGTGCCAGCAGCTTAGATCAAGGAGAGACCCAGTACTTC. Protein product: CASSLDQGETQYF. The chain carries TRBV11-3 and TRBJ2-5; D is uncertain. This CDR3 has 13 residues. CDR1 SGHNT and CDR2 YENEEA come from the germline V gene. Between the trimmed V and J ends, which lost 0 bases and 4 bases, there was a span of 6 bases.

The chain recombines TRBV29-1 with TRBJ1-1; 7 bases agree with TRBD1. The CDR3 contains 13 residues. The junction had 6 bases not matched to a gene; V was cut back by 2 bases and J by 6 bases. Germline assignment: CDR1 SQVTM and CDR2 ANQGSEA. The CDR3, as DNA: TGCAGCGTTGAAAGACAGGGTGATCCTGAAGCTTTCTTT. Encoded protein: CSVERQGDPEAFF.

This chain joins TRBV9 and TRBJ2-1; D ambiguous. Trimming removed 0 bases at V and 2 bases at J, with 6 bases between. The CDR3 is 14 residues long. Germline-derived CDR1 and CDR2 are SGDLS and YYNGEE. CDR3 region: CASSVGGAYNEQFF. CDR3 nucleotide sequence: TGTGCCAGCAGCGTAGGCGGAGCCTACAATGAGCAGTTCTTC.

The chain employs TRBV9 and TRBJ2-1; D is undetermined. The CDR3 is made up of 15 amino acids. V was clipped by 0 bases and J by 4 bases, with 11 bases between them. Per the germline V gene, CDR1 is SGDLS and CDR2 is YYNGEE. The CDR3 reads CASSVAERLYNEQFF. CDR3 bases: TGTGCCAGCAGCGTAGCTGAGCGACTGTACAATGAGCAGTTCTTC.

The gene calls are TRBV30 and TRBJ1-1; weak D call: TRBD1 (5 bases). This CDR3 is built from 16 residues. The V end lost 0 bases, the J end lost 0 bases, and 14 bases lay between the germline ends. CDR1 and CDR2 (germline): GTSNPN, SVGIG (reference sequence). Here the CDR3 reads CAWSVRGLGMNTEAFF. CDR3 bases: TGTGCCTGGAGTGTACGGGGGTTGGGGATGAACACTGAAGCTTTCTTT.